This T cell receptor beta chain was observed in a study of shared clonotypes between healthy human individuals. The germline V gene has CDR1 MDHEN and CDR2 SYDVKM. V dropped 6 bases and J dropped 2 bases, with 13 bases sitting between them. This CDR3 has 14 residues. Study outcomes and limitations: Researchers sampled blood only, noting tissue repertoires likely differ. Donor clonotype sharing was expected to depend on sequencing depth.

Several immunoSEQ plates received, in even portions, the genomic DNA of each subset. Unsorted PBMC DNA sequencing spanned ten immunoSEQ deep assay plates. Method: immunoSEQ multiplex PCR; TCRdb's copy keeps in-frame clones and lacks some. The sample contains around 500,000 clones, about 76% of which appear only once. As concerns this clone: The target antigen is unknown.

This TCR was recovered from a woman aged 40 to 50 in good health. Some clones in this sample may be carry-over from other donors' samples. The V gene is TRBV28, the J gene TRBJ1-2; D possibly corresponds to TRBD1 (6 bases). The source material was PBMCs. The CDR3 DNA reads as TGTGCCAGCAGAGTTGGGGGGGCCAACTATGGCTACACCTTC. It codes for CASRVGGANYGYTF.